One T cell receptor (beta chain) is described in this entry. The antigen is unknown. The study ran its PCR with 60 Vbeta and 13 Jbeta primers. Profiled with immunoSEQ multiplex PCR; TCRdb holds only in-frame clones, not every one. The table includes around 110,000 clones, over 65% detected once. The data were obtained in a study of cytomegalovirus exposure and HLA in healthy donors. Whole-study results and caveats: A later analysis found common viral pathogens apparently linked to several of the most significant clusters. Earlier analysis looked at TCR beta V segments, and most were productive about 87% or about 30% of the time. TRBV6-2, TRBV6-3 and some other V segments were excluded as indistinguishable. Sequencing likely produced, as an artifact, a cluster of highly shared sequence variants.

CDR1 and CDR2 (germline): SQVTM, ANQGSEA. Trimming stripped 2 bases from V and 1 base from J, with 8 bases between. The CDR3 is made up of 13 amino acids. The chain joins TRBV29-1 to TRBJ1-1; D is perhaps TRBD1 (5 bases). Sequenced: PBMCs. This sequence was found in a woman aged 35 to 49 in good health and CMV-seropositive. CDR3 bases: TGCAGCGTTGAATCCCAGGGGAACACTGAAGCTTTCTTT. Translated, it gives CSVESQGNTEAFF.